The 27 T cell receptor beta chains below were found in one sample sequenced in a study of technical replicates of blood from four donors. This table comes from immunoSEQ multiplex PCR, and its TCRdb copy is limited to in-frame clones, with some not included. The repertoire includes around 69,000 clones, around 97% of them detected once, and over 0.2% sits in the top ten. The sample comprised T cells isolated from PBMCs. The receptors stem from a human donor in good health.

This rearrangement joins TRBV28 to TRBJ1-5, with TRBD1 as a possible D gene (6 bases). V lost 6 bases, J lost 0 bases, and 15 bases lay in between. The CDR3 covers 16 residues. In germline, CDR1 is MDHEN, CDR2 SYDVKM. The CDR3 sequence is CASSPGHRYSNQPQHF. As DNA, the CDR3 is TGTGCCAGCAGCCCGGGACACCGCTATAGCAATCAGCCCCAGCATTTT.

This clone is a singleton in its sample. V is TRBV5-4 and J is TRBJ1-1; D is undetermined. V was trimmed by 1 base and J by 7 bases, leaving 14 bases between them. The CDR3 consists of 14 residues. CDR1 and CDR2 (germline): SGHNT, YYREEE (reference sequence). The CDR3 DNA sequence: TGTGCCAGCAGCTTGTCGAGGGTAAAAGTTGAAGCTTTCTTT. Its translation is CASSLSRVKVEAFF.

The CDR3 bases are TGTGCCAGCAGCGAGGGACTAGGGGGGGTGGAGTACTTC. Translating it yields CASSEGLGGVEYF. The chain combines TRBV5-4 with TRBJ2-5, with 8 bases lining up with TRBD2. CDR3 length: 13 residues. Looked up from germline, CDR1 is SGHNT and CDR2 is YYREEE (reference sequence). V trimming: 4 bases; J trimming: 12 bases; junction bases outside the gene matches: 11.

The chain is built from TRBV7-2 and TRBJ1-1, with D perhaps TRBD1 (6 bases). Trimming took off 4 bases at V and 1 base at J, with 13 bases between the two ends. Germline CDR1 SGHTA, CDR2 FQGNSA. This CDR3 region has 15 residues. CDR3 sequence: CASSSSGTTNTEAFF. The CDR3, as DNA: TGTGCCAGCAGCTCCTCCGGGACAACGAACACTGAAGCTTTCTTT.

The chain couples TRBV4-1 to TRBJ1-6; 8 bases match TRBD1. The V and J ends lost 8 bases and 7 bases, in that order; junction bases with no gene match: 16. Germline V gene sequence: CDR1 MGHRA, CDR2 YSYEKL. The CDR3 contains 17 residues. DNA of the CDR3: TGCGCCAGCCGTTCGTCCGGGACAGGTCCCGTCAATTCACCCCTCCACTTT. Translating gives CASRSSGTGPVNSPLHF.

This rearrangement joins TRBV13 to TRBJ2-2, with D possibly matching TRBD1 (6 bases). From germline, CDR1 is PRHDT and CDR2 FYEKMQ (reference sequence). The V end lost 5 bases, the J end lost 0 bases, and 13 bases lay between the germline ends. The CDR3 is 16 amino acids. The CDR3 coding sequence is TGTGCCAGCAGCCTTGGGACAAATCCGAACACCGGGGAGCTGTTTTTT. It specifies CASSLGTNPNTGELFF.

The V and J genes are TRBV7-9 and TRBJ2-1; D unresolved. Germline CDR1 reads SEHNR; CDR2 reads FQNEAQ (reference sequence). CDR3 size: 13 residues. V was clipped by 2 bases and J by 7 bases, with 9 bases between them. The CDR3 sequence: CASSLSSFNEQFF. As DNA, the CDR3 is TGTGCCAGCAGCTTATCCTCTTTTAATGAGCAGTTCTTC.

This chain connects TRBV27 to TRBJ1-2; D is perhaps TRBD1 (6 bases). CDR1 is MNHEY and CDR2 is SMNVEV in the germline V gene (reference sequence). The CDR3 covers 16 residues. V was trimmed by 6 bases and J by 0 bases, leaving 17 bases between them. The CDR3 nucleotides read TGTGCCAGCAGCCCCCTGACGGCAGGGGCTAACTATGGCTACACCTTC. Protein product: CASSPLTAGANYGYTF.

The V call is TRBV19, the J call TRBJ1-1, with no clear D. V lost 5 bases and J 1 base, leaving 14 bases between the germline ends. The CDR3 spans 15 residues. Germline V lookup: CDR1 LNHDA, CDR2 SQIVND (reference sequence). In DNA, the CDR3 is TGTGCCAGTAGTTCCTCCGCGATTAGGAACACTGAAGCTTTCTTT. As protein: CASSSSAIRNTEAFF.

CDR3 in DNA: TGTGCCAGCAGTCTACGGGTGGCCGGGGAGCTGTTTTTT. Translating it yields CASSLRVAGELFF. V usage is TRBV28 and J usage is TRBJ2-2, with D uncertain. V was trimmed by 5 bases and J by 6 bases, leaving 10 bases between them. The CDR3 consists of 13 residues. Germline CDR1 MDHEN, CDR2 SYDVKM. The variable domain in full, with the rest retrieved from reference TRBV28 and TRBJ2-2, is DVKVTQSSRYLVKRTGEKVFLECVQDMDHENMFWYRQDPGLGLRLIYFSYDVKMKEKGDIPEGYSVSREKKERFSLILESASTNQTSMYLCASSLRVAGELFFGEGSRLTVL.

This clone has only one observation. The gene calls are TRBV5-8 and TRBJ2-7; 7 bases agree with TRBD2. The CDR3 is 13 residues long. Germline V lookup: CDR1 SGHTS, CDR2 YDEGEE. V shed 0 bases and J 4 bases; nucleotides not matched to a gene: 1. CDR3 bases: TGTGCCAGCAGCTTGGGGGGACTATACGAGCAGTACTTC. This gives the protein CASSLGGLYEQYF.

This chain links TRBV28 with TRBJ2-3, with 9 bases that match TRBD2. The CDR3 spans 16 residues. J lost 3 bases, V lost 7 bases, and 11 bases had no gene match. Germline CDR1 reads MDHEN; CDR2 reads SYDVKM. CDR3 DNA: TGTGCCAGCATCGCCGGGACTAGCTTTGGAACAGATACGCAGTATTTT. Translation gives CASIAGTSFGTDTQYF. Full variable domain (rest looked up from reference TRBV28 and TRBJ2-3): DVKVTQSSRYLVKRTGEKVFLECVQDMDHENMFWYRQDPGLGLRLIYFSYDVKMKEKGDIPEGYSVSREKKERFSLILESASTNQTSMYLCASIAGTSFGTDTQYFGPGTRLTVL.

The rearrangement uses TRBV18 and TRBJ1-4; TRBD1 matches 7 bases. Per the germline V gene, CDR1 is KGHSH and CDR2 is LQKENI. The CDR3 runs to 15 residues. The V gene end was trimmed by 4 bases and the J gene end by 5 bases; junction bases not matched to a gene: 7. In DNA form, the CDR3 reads TGTGCCAGCTCACTTTCAGGGGGGATAAATGAAAAACTGTTTTTT. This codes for CASSLSGGINEKLFF.

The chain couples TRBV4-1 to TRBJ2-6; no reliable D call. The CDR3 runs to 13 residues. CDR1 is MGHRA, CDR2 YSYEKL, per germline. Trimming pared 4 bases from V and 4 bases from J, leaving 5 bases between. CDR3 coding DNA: TGCGCCAGCAGCCCTGCGGGGGCCAACGTCCTGACTTTC. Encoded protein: CASSPAGANVLTF.

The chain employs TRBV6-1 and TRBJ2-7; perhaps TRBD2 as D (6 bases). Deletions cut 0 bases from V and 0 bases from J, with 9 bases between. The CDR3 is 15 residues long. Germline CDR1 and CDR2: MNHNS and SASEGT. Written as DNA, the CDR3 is TGTGCCAGCAGTGAAGCGAGGACTAACTCCTACGAGCAGTACTTC. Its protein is CASSEARTNSYEQYF.

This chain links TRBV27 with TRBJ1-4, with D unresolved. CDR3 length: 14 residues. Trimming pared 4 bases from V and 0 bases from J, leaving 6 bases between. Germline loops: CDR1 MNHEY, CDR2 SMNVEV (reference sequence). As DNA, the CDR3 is TGTGCCAGCAGTTCCGTTGCAACTAATGAAAAACTGTTTTTT. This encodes CASSSVATNEKLFF.

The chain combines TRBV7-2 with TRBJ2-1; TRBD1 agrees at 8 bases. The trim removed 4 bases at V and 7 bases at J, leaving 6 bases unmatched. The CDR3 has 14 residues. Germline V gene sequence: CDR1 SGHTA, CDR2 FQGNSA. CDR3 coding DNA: TGTGCCAGCAGCTCCAACAGGGGGTTGAATGAGCAGTTCTTC. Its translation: CASSSNRGLNEQFF.

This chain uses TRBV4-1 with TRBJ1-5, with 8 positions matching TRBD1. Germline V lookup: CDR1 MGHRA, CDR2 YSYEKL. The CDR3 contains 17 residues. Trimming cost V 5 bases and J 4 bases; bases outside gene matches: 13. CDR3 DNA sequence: TGCGCCAGCAGCACAAAGGGGGGGGACAGGATGAATCAGCCCCAGCATTTT. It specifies CASSTKGGDRMNQPQHF.

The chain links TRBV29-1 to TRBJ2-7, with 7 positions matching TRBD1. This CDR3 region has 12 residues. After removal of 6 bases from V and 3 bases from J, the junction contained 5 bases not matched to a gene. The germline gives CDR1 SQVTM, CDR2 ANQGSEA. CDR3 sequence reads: CSVGQTLYEQYF. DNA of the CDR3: TGCAGCGTGGGACAGACTCTCTACGAGCAGTACTTC.

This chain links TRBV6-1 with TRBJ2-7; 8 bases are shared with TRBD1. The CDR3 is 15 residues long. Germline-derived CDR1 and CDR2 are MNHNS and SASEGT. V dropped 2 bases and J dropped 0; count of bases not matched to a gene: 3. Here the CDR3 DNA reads TGTGCCAGCAGTGAATACGACAGGGGCTCCTACGAGCAGTACTTC. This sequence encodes CASSEYDRGSYEQYF.

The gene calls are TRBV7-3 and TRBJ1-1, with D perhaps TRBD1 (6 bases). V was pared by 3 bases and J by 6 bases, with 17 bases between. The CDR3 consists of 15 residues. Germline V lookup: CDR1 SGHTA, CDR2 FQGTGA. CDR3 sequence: CASSFLGGERPEAFF. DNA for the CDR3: TGTGCCAGCAGCTTTCTAGGGGGGGAGAGACCTGAAGCTTTCTTT.

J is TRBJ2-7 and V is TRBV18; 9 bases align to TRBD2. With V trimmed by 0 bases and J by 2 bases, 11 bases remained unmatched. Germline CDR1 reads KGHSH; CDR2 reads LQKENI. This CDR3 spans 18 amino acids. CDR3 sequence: CASSPPVRGGILTYEQYF. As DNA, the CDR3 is TGTGCCAGCTCACCACCGGTGCGGGGGGGCATCTTGACCTACGAGCAGTACTTC.

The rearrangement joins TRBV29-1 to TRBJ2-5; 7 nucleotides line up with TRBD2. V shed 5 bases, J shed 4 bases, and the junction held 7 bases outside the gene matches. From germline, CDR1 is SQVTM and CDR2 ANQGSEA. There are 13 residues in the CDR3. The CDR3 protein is CSVWGGEGETQYF. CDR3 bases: TGCAGCGTTTGGGGGGGGGAAGGAGAGACCCAGTACTTC. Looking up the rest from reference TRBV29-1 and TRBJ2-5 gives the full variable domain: SAVISQKPSRDICQRGTSLTIQCQVDSQVTMMFWYRQQPGQSLTLIATANQGSEATYESGFVIDKFPISRPNLTFSTLTVSNMSPEDSSIYLCSVWGGEGETQYFGPGTRLLVL.

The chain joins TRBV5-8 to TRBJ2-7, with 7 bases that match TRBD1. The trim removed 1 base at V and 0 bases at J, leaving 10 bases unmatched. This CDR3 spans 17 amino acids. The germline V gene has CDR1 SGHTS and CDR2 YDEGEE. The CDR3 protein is CASSLFRFRDSSYEQYF. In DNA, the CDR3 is TGTGCCAGCAGCTTGTTCCGTTTTAGGGACAGCTCCTACGAGCAGTACTTC.

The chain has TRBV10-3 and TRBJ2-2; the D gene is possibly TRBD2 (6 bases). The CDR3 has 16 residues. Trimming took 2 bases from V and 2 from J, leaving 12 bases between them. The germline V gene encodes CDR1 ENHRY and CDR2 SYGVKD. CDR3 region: CAISEKSGDNTGELFF. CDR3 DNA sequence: TGTGCCATCAGTGAGAAGTCGGGGGACAACACCGGGGAGCTGTTTTTT.

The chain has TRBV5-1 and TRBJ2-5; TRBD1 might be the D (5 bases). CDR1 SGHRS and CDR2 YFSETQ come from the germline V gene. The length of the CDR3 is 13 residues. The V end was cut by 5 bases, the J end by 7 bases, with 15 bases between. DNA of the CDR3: TGCGCCAGCAGTTCAGAAGGCCAGGGGACCCAGTACTTC. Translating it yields CASSSEGQGTQYF.

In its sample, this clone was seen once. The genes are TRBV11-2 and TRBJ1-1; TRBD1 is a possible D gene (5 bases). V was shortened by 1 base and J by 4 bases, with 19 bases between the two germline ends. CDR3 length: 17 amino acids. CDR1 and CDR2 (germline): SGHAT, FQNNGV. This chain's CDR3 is CASSLGSGFTLSTEAFF. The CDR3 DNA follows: TGTGCCAGCAGCTTAGGATCAGGGTTTACGCTGAGCACTGAAGCTTTCTTT. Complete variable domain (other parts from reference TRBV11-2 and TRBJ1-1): EAGVAQSPRYKIIEKRQSVAFWCNPISGHATLYWYQQILGQGPKLLIQFQNNGVVDDSQLPKDRFSAERLKGVDSTLKIQPAKLEDSAVYLCASSLGSGFTLSTEAFFGQGTRLTVV.